Presented here are 15 T cell receptor beta chains from one specimen sequenced in a study of blood T cell repertoires in COVID-19. TCRdb's table, derived via immunoSEQ multiplex PCR, lists solely in-frame clones and lacks some. Of under 350,000 clones detected, roughly 85% appear once; the ten largest clones hold 3.5% to 5.5%. Sequenced sample: peripheral blood. Receptors were obtained from a man in his sixties who had recovered from COVID-19.

The chain joins TRBV18 to TRBJ1-4; D might be TRBD1 (5 bases). In germline, CDR1 is KGHSH, CDR2 LQKENI. V was cut by 2 bases and J by 8 bases, with 27 bases left in between. The CDR3 runs to 19 residues. The CDR3, as DNA: TGTGCCAGCTCACCATTTGCGGTAGGGGAAAAGAAGCGGGGCGAAAAACTGTTTTTT. Its protein is CASSPFAVGEKKRGEKLFF. Looking up the rest from reference TRBV18 and TRBJ1-4 gives the full variable domain: NAGVMQNPRHLVRRRGQEARLRCSPMKGHSHVYWYRQLPEEGLKFMVYLQKENIIDESGMPKERFSAEFPKEGPSILRIQQVVRGDSAAYFCASSPFAVGEKKRGEKLFFGSGTQLSVL.

V gene TRBV2 combines with J gene TRBJ2-3, with D possibly TRBD2 on 5 matching bases. Trimming pared 4 bases from V and 1 base from J, leaving 12 bases between. Germline CDR1 is SNHLY and CDR2 is FYNNEI. This CDR3 has 15 amino acids. CDR3 residues: CASSVLGAGTDTQYF. In DNA form, the CDR3 reads TGTGCCAGCAGTGTCCTGGGAGCCGGCACAGATACGCAGTATTTT.

V is TRBV4-2 and J is TRBJ2-1; maybe TRBD1 (7 bases). Germline assignment: CDR1 LGHNA and CDR2 YNFKEQ. V shed 1 base and J shed 7 bases, with 14 bases lying between them. The CDR3 sequence is 15 residues long. Written as DNA, the CDR3 is TGTGCCAGCAGCCAAGGAGGCGCAGGGGGGAATGAGCAGTTCTTC. It specifies CASSQGGAGGNEQFF.

The V call is TRBV24-1, the J call TRBJ2-5, with 9 bases aligning to TRBD1. This CDR3 contains 15 residues. Losses at the gene ends were 4 bases for V and 4 bases for J; bases not matched to a gene: 6. Germline CDR1 reads KGHDR; CDR2 reads SFDVKD. CDR3 in DNA: TGTGCCACCAGTGACAGCCCGGACAGGGGAGAGACCCAGTACTTC. The encoded protein is CATSDSPDRGETQYF.

The genes are TRBV6-6 and TRBJ1-3; 8 positions agree with TRBD1. The V and J ends lost 5 bases and 1 base, in that order; junction bases with no gene match: 4. Germline lookup yields CDR1 MNHNY and CDR2 SVGAGI (reference sequence). This CDR3 is 15 amino acids long. The CDR3 DNA is TGTGCCAGCAGTGTGACAGGGGATTCTGGAAACACCATATATTTT. It specifies CASSVTGDSGNTIYF.

The chain joins TRBV3-1 (or the pseudogene TRBV3-2) to TRBJ1-5; 9 positions agree with TRBD1. From germline, CDR1 is LGHDT and CDR2 YNNKEL (reference sequence). The CDR3 sequence is 16 residues long. With V trimmed by 1 base and J by 3 bases, 4 bases remained unmatched. The CDR3 DNA sequence: TGTGCCAGCAGCCAAGCGGGACAGGGCCACAATCAGCCCCAGCATTTT. This codes for CASSQAGQGHNQPQHF.

Comment on this clone: Other DNA sequences of this sample code for an identical CDR3. This chain uses TRBV11-2 with TRBJ2-1; D call uncertain. The CDR3 loop spans 15 amino acids. V lost 1 base and J lost 0, with 7 bases in between. Germline CDR1 and CDR2: SGHAT and FQNNGV. The CDR3 bases are TGTGCCAGCAGCTTAGTCCCCGGCTCCTACAATGAGCAGTTCTTC. This codes for CASSLVPGSYNEQFF. Drawing the rest from reference TRBV11-2 and TRBJ2-1, the complete variable domain is EAGVAQSPRYKIIEKRQSVAFWCNPISGHATLYWYQQILGQGPKLLIQFQNNGVVDDSQLPKDRFSAERLKGVDSTLKIQPAKLEDSAVYLCASSLVPGSYNEQFFGPGTRLTVL.

The gene calls are TRBV7-9 and TRBJ1-6; 9 bases map to TRBD1. From germline, CDR1 is SEHNR and CDR2 FQNEAQ (reference sequence). Trimming at V came to 7 bases and at J to 10 bases, leaving 8 bases not matched to a gene. The CDR3 covers 14 residues. The CDR3, as DNA: TGTGCCAGCACCAACACAGGGGGCAGGTCACCCCTCCACTTT. Residues: CASTNTGGRSPLHF. The entire variable domain, with the rest obtained from reference TRBV7-9 and TRBJ1-6, is as follows: DTGVSQNPRHKITKRGQNVTFRCDPISEHNRLYWYRQTLGQGPEFLTYFQNEAQLEKSRLLSDRFSAERPKGSFSTLEIQRTEQGDSAMYLCASTNTGGRSPLHFGNGTRLTVT.

This clone was detected only a few times. The J gene is TRBJ2-2, the V gene TRBV6-6, with D possibly being TRBD2 (7 bases). Trimming stripped 2 bases from V and 5 bases from J, with 12 bases between. This CDR3 is 15 amino acids long. Germline-derived CDR1 and CDR2 are MNHNY and SVGAGI (reference sequence). The CDR3 reads CASSYGGASTGELFF. DNA of the CDR3: TGTGCCAGCAGTTACGGGGGGGCGTCAACCGGGGAGCTGTTTTTT.

This chain joins TRBV20-1 and TRBJ2-3; 9 nucleotides align to TRBD2. Germline V gives CDR1 DFQATT, CDR2 SNEGSKA (reference sequence). The ends lost 3 bases at V and 4 bases at J; junction bases unmatched: 5. The CDR3 consists of 14 residues. The CDR3 DNA reads as TGCAGTGCTAGTCCTCTAGCGGGGTCAGATACGCAGTATTTT. This codes for CSASPLAGSDTQYF.

This rearrangement joins TRBV7-3 to TRBJ2-3, with a possible D match to TRBD1 (5 bases). The CDR3 has 14 amino acids. V was cut by 4 bases and J by 5 bases, with 13 bases left in between. CDR1 is SGHTA, CDR2 FQGTGA, per germline. The CDR3 spells CASSSQGAVDTQYF. CDR3 in DNA: TGTGCCAGCAGCTCGCAAGGGGCAGTAGATACGCAGTATTTT.

The V call is TRBV5-6, the J call TRBJ2-5, with a tentative D call TRBD2 (6 bases). The germline gives CDR1 SGHDT, CDR2 YYEEEE. The CDR3 sequence is 15 residues long. V shed 4 bases and J shed 4 bases, with 17 bases lying between them. The CDR3 DNA reads TGTGCCAGCAGCCTCTGGGCGGGACCCCGAGAGACCCAGTACTTC. Translated, it gives CASSLWAGPRETQYF.

The V gene is TRBV5-1, the J gene TRBJ2-7, with 8 positions matching TRBD1. The CDR3 loop spans 14 amino acids. Germline values: CDR1 SGHRS, CDR2 YFSETQ. After removal of 0 bases from V and 6 bases from J, the junction contained 5 bases not matched to a gene. CDR3 in amino acids: CASSLGDRSGEQYF. The CDR3 DNA reads TGCGCCAGCAGCTTGGGGGACAGGTCAGGCGAGCAGTACTTC.

The rearrangement uses TRBV7-6 and TRBJ2-7, with D possibly TRBD2 on 6 matching bases. The CDR3 sequence is 18 residues long. V was shortened by 1 base and J by 4 bases, with 23 bases between the two germline ends. The germline gives CDR1 SGHVS, CDR2 FNYEAQ. The CDR3 is CASSLVGDGAGIGYEQYF. The CDR3 bases are TGTGCCAGCAGCTTAGTGGGAGATGGGGCGGGAATCGGGTACGAGCAGTACTTC. The full variable domain, with the rest looked up from reference TRBV7-6 and TRBJ2-7, is GAGVSQSPRYKVTKRGQDVALRCDPISGHVSLYWYRQALGQGPEFLTYFNYEAQQDKSGLPNDRFSAERPEGSISTLTIQRTEQRDSAMYRCASSLVGDGAGIGYEQYFGPGTRLTVT.

The chain uses TRBV7-8 and TRBJ1-3; 10 positions match TRBD1. CDR1 is SGHVS, CDR2 FQNEAQ, per germline. V lost 4 bases and J lost 7; bases outside the gene matches: 4. The CDR3 covers 14 residues. Written as DNA, the CDR3 is TGTGCCAGCAGCTCCAGGACAGGGGGTAACACCATATATTTT. Encoded protein: CASSSRTGGNTIYF.